One sample yielded the 10 T cell receptor beta chains listed below, sequenced in a study of identical twins. TCRdb ran MiXCR on the 5' RACE reads and lists one entry per CDR3 protein. The sample records 350,000 to 450,000 distinct CDR3 sequences, less than 20% being singletons. Sequencing was done on a sample of naive T cells sorted from blood. The receptor source for this set is a man aged 45 to 65 in good health.

The sample holds many counts of this clonotype. This chain links TRBV12-3 or TRBV12-4 with TRBJ2-1, with TRBD2 matching 10 bases. This CDR3 contains 17 residues. V was pared by 3 bases and J by 0 bases, with 5 bases of the junction left unmatched. The chain's CDR3 is CASSFSASGSSYNEQFF. In DNA form, the CDR3 reads TGTGCCAGCAGTTTTTCGGCTAGCGGGAGCTCCTACAATGAGCAGTTCTTC.

This clonotype turned up a few times. V is TRBV10-3 and J is TRBJ2-1; no clear D. CDR1 and CDR2 from the germline V gene are ENHRY and SYGVKD. The CDR3 sequence is 11 residues long. V gave up 4 bases and J gave up 7 bases, with 5 bases separating them. CDR3 sequence (DNA): TGTGCCATCAGTGGAACAAATGAGCAGTTCTTC. Translating it yields CAISGTNEQFF.

This clonotype was found many times. The V and J genes are TRBV12-3 or TRBV12-4 and TRBJ1-2, with D hard to call. Trimming cost V 7 bases and J 4 bases, with 19 bases left between them. This CDR3 comprises 15 residues. CDR3 coding DNA: TGTGCCAGCACCTTTTATAGGGTAAACAGCTATGGCTACACCTTC. Its translation is CASTFYRVNSYGYTF.

This clonotype was counted at least ten times. The rearrangement joins TRBV29-1 to TRBJ2-3; 11 bases are a match to TRBD1. With 4 bases clipped from V and 5 bases from J, the junction kept 8 bases outside the gene matches. The CDR3 has 15 amino acids. Germline CDR1 and CDR2: SQVTM and ANQGSEA. CDR3 DNA sequence: TGCAGCGTTGCCACCGGGACAGGGGGTCTAGATACGCAGTATTTT. Translation: CSVATGTGGLDTQYF.

This clonotype was seen a few times. CDR3 DNA: TGCGCCAGCAGCCCCCAGGGAGGCGCTGAAGCTTTCTTT. Translated: CASSPQGGAEAFF. The rearrangement joins TRBV5-1 to TRBJ1-1; possibly TRBD1 for D (5 bases). The ends were cut back, 4 bases at V and 6 bases at J, with 13 bases in the middle. Germline lookup yields CDR1 SGHRS and CDR2 YFSETQ. CDR3 length: 13 residues.

This clonotype was counted only a few times. The CDR3 sequence: CASSLASGQGDYGYTF. Written as DNA, the CDR3 is TGTGCCAGCAGCTTAGCCTCCGGACAGGGCGACTATGGCTACACCTTC. V is TRBV7-2 and J is TRBJ1-2; 8 positions agree with TRBD1. This CDR3 region has 16 residues. Germline assignment: CDR1 SGHTA and CDR2 FQGNSA. The J segment lost 3 bases and the V segment lost 0 bases, leaving 6 bases of the junction unmatched.

The J gene is TRBJ2-3, the V gene TRBV5-1, with D uncertain. The CDR3 is 16 amino acids. V dropped 0 bases and J dropped 0 bases, with 11 bases sitting between them. In germline, CDR1 is SGHRS, CDR2 YFSETQ. CDR3 amino acids: CASSLASGRSTDTQYF. CDR3 nucleotide sequence: TGCGCCAGCAGCTTGGCGTCCGGGCGTAGCACAGATACGCAGTATTTT. The full variable domain, rest sourced from reference TRBV5-1 and TRBJ2-3, is KAGVTQTPRYLIKTRGQQVTLSCSPISGHRSVSWYQQTPGQGLQFLFEYFSETQRNKGNFPGRFSGRQFSNSRSEMNVSTLELGDSALYLCASSLASGRSTDTQYFGPGTRLTVL.

This sequence joins TRBV20-1 and TRBJ2-2; TRBD2 matches 7 bases. The V gene end was trimmed by 5 bases and the J gene end by 1 base; junction bases not matched to a gene: 7. There are 15 residues in the CDR3. CDR1 DFQATT and CDR2 SNEGSKA come from the germline V gene (reference sequence). CDR3 sequence (DNA): TGCAGTGCTGGAACTAGCGTAAAGAACACCGGGGAGCTGTTTTTT. This codes for CSAGTSVKNTGELFF.

This clonotype was observed a handful of times. The chain combines TRBV18 with TRBJ2-7; 9 positions match TRBD1. The junction had 6 bases not matched to a gene; V was cut back by 6 bases and J by 6 bases. There are 13 residues in the CDR3. Per the germline V gene, CDR1 is KGHSH and CDR2 is LQKENI. CDR3 loop: CASSETGGGEQYF. In nucleotides, the CDR3 is TGTGCCAGCTCTGAAACAGGGGGCGGCGAGCAGTACTTC.

This sequence joins TRBV20-1 and TRBJ2-1; 9 nucleotides line up with TRBD1. The CDR3 spans 13 residues. The germline V gene encodes CDR1 DFQATT and CDR2 SNEGSKA (reference sequence). V shed 3 bases, J shed 9 bases, and the junction held 6 bases outside the gene matches. CDR3 nucleotides: TGCAGTGCTAGTGGGACAGGGTTACGTGAGCAGTTCTTC. This translates into CSASGTGLREQFF.